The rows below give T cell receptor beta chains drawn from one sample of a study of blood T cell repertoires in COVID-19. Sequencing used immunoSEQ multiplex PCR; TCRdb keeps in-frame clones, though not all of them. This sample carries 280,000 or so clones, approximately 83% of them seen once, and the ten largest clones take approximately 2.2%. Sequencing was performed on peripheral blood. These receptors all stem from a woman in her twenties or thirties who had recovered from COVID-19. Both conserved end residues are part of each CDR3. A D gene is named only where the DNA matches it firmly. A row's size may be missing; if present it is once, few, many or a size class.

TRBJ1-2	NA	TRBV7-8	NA	CASSRREGYGYTF	TGTGCCAGCAGCCGGAGAGAGGGCTATGGCTACACCTTC
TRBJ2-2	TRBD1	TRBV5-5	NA	CASSWDRGAGELFF	TGTGCCAGCAGCTGGGACAGGGGAGCCGGGGAGCTGTTTTTT
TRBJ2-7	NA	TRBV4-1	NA	CASSQSPGWEQYF	TGCGCCAGCAGCCAATCTCCTGGCTGGGAGCAGTACTTC
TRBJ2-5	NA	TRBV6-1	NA	CASSEWLREAGYF	TGTGCCAGCAGTGAATGGTTAAGGGAGGCCGGATACTTC
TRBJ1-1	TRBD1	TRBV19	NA	CASSIPGDRANEAFF	TGTGCCAGTAGTATACCGGGGGACAGGGCGAATGAAGCTTTCTTT
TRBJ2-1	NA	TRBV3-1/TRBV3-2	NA	CASSQVDGRGGNEQFF	TGTGCCAGCAGCCAAGTAGACGGAAGGGGTGGGAATGAGCAGTTCTTC
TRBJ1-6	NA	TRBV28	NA	CASIPGGTNNSPLHF	TGTGCCAGCATCCCCGGGGGGACTAATAATTCACCCCTCCACTTT
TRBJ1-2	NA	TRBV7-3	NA	CASSLQGSSGRYGYTF	TGTGCCAGCAGCTTACAGGGGTCCAGCGGTCGGTATGGCTACACCTTC
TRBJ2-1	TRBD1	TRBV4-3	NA	CASSQGQGDNEQFF	TGCGCCAGCAGCCAGGGACAGGGGGACAATGAGCAGTTCTTC
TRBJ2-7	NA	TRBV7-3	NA	CASSFSRDDEQYF	TGTGCCAGCAGCTTTTCCCGGGATGACGAGCAGTACTTC
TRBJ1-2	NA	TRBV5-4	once	CATRLGGETYGYTF	TGTGCCACCCGACTGGGGGGGGAGACCTATGGCTACACCTTC
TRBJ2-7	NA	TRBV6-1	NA	CASSEARGTLSYEQYF	TGTGCCAGCAGTGAAGCGCGGGGTACCCTTTCCTACGAGCAGTACTTC
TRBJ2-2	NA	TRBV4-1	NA	CASSQAPGGGNTGELFF	TGCGCCAGCAGCCAAGCCCCAGGGGGAGGCAACACCGGGGAGCTGTTTTTT
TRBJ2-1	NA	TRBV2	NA	CASRETTFNEQFF	TGTGCCAGCAGAGAGACGACATTCAATGAGCAGTTCTTC
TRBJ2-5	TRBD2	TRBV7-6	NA	CASSLTGLAGGSPQETQYF	TGTGCCAGCAGCTTAACCGGACTAGCGGGGGGCTCCCCCCAAGAGACCCAGTACTTC
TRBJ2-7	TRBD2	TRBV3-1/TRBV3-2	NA	CASSQDIPGLAGGSYEQYF	TGTGCCAGCAGCCAAGATATCCCCGGACTAGCGGGGGGCTCCTACGAGCAGTACTTC
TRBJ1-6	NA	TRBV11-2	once	CASSLQDGLSPLHF	TGTGCCAGCAGCTTACAGGATGGACTATCACCCCTCCACTTT
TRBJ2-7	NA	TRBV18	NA	CASSPSWPYEQYF	TGTGCCAGCTCCCCCAGTTGGCCCTACGAGCAGTACTTC
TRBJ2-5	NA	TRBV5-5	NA	CASSLYVNRVQETQYF	TGTGCCAGCAGCTTGTATGTAAATCGCGTCCAAGAGACCCAGTACTTC
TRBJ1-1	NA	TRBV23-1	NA	CASSQSAVAEAFF	TGCGCCAGCAGTCAATCAGCGGTCGCTGAAGCTTTCTTT
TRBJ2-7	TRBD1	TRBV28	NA	CASSRTGSLTYEQYF	TGTGCCAGCAGTCGGACAGGGAGTTTAACCTACGAGCAGTACTTC
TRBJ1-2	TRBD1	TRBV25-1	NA	CASSDRQGNYGYTF	TGTGCCAGCAGTGATCGACAGGGTAACTATGGCTACACCTTC
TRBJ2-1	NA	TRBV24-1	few	CATSLRDEQFF	TGTGCCACCAGCCTTCGAGATGAGCAGTTCTTC
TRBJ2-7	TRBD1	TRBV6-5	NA	CASSQTGDFGEQYF	TGTGCCAGCAGTCAGACAGGGGATTTCGGCGAGCAGTACTTC
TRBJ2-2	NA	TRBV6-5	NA	CATAMGQTNTGELFF	TGTGCCACCGCCATGGGACAAACAAACACCGGGGAGCTGTTTTTT
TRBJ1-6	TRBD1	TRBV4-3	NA	CASSRDRGYNSPLHF	TGCGCCAGCAGCCGGGACAGGGGGTATAATTCACCCCTCCACTTT
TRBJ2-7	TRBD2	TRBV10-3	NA	CAISGLAGAYEQYF	TGTGCCATCAGCGGACTAGCGGGAGCTTACGAGCAGTACTTC
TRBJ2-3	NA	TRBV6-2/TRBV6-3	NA	CASSIPYPRGTDTQYF	TGTGCCAGCAGTATTCCCTACCCGAGGGGCACAGATACGCAGTATTTT
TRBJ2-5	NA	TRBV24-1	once	CATSDRVGDVTQYF	TGTGCCACCAGTGATAGGGTCGGGGATGTGACCCAGTACTTC
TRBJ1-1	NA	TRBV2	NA	CASMRINTEAFF	TGTGCCAGCATGAGGATAAACACTGAAGCTTTCTTT
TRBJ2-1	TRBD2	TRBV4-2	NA	CASSPLAGSSYNEQFF	TGTGCCAGCAGCCCACTAGCGGGAAGCTCCTACAATGAGCAGTTCTTC
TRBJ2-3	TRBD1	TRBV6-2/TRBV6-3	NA	CASSYIPDRKTDTQYF	TGTGCCAGCAGTTATATCCCGGACAGGAAGACAGATACGCAGTATTTT
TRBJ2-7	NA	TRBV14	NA	CASSQDITGSEQYF	TGTGCCAGCAGCCAAGATATCACCGGGAGCGAGCAGTACTTC
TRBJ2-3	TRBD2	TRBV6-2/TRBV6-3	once	CASSYPSGRAPDTQYF	TGTGCCAGCAGTTACCCGAGCGGGAGGGCCCCAGATACGCAGTATTTT
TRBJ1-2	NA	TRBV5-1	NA	CASSPELSGKYGYTF	TGCGCCAGCAGCCCGGAACTCTCAGGGAAATATGGCTACACCTTC
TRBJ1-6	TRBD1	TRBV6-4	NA	CASRQTGVDNSPLHF	TGTGCCAGCAGGCAAACAGGGGTGGATAATTCACCCCTCCACTTT
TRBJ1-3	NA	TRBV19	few	CATRQDPTSGNTIYF	TGTGCCACCCGACAGGACCCTACTTCTGGAAACACCATATATTTT
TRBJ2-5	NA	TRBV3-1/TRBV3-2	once	CASSQAGGFWQETQYF	TGTGCCAGCAGCCAAGCTGGCGGGTTTTGGCAAGAGACCCAGTACTTC
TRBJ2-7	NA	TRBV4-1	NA	CASSQTLLLRGGYEQYF	TGCGCCAGCAGCCAAACCCTGCTTTTGAGGGGGGGGTACGAGCAGTACTTC
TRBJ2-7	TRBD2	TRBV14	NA	CASSQDGTSSYYEQYF	TGTGCCAGCAGCCAAGATGGGACTAGCAGTTACTACGAGCAGTACTTC
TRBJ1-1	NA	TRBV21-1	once	CASSLRTGPHTEAFF	TGTGCCAGCAGCCTCCGGACAGGGCCCCACACTGAAGCTTTCTTT
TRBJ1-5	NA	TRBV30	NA	CAWSMGLNQPQHF	TGTGCCTGGAGTATGGGACTCAATCAGCCCCAGCATTTT
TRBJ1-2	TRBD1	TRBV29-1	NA	CSVGGTGINYGYTF	TGCAGCGTTGGAGGGACAGGGATTAACTATGGCTACACCTTC
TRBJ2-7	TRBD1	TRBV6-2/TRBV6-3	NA	CASSDTGTAYYEQYF	TGTGCCAGCAGTGACACCGGGACAGCGTACTACGAGCAGTACTTC
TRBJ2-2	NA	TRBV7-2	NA	CASSLAGAPSTGELFF	TGTGCCAGCAGCTTAGCGGGAGCTCCAAGTACCGGGGAGCTGTTTTTT
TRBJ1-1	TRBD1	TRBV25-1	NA	CASIGQGATEAFF	TGTGCCAGCATCGGACAGGGGGCGACTGAAGCTTTCTTT
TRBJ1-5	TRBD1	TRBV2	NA	CASSRDSVDQPQHF	TGTGCCAGCAGTCGGGACAGCGTCGATCAGCCCCAGCATTTT
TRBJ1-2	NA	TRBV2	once	CASSVTGIGYTF	TGTGCCAGCAGTGTCACAGGGATTGGCTACACCTTC
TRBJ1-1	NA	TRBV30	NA	CAWRLAQGGTAFF	TGTGCCTGGAGACTAGCCCAGGGAGGAACGGCTTTCTTT
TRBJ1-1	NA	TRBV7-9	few	CASSLEAGYATEAFF	TGTGCCAGCAGCTTAGAGGCAGGGTATGCCACTGAAGCTTTCTTT
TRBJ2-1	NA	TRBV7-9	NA	CASSLESGYGEQFF	TGTGCCAGCAGCTTAGAGTCAGGGTATGGTGAGCAGTTCTTC
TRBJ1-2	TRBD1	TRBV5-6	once	CASSSPGTGRGYGYTF	TGTGCCAGCAGCTCTCCAGGGACAGGGCGTGGGTATGGCTACACCTTC
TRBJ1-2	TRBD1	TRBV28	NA	CATHARQGGGYTF	TGTGCCACCCACGCGAGACAGGGTGGGGGCTACACCTTC